A single sample gave rise to the 5 T cell receptor beta chains below, sequenced in a study of cytomegalovirus exposure and HLA in healthy donors. Here immunoSEQ multiplex PCR was the method, and the copy in TCRdb shows in-frame clones only, minus some. The sample carries about 68,000 clones, roughly nine tenths recorded once. Sequenced sample: PBMCs. These receptors were taken from a man aged 18 to 30 in good health and CMV-seronegative.

The CDR3 DNA follows: TGTGCCAGCAGCTTAGCCGGGACAGAAGAGACCCAGTACTTC. It specifies CASSLAGTEETQYF. The chain combines TRBV7-2 with TRBJ2-5; TRBD1 aligns across 7 bases. The CDR3 has 14 amino acids. Trimming at V came to 0 bases and at J to 3 bases, leaving 1 base not matched to a gene. Germline V lookup: CDR1 SGHTA, CDR2 FQGNSA.

This chain uses TRBV5-1 with TRBJ2-3, with TRBD1 identical over 8 bases. The V gene end was trimmed by 1 base and the J gene end by 5 bases; junction bases not matched to a gene: 9. The CDR3 runs 16 residues. Germline lookup yields CDR1 SGHRS and CDR2 YFSETQ. The CDR3: CASSLIPGGAGDTQYF. CDR3 DNA: TGCGCCAGCAGCTTGATTCCAGGGGGCGCCGGAGATACGCAGTATTTT.

This clone has just one count. V is TRBV4-3 and J is TRBJ2-6, with D possibly TRBD2 on 6 matching bases. This CDR3 contains 16 residues. The germline V gene encodes CDR1 LGHNA and CDR2 YSLEER. V lost 1 base and J 4 bases, leaving 11 bases between the germline ends. The CDR3: CASSQAPGRGANVLTF. The CDR3 DNA follows: TGCGCCAGCAGCCAAGCCCCAGGGAGGGGGGCCAACGTCCTGACTTTC.

The V call is TRBV27, the J call TRBJ1-2; the D gene is possibly TRBD1 (6 bases). The germline gives CDR1 MNHEY, CDR2 SMNVEV (reference sequence). V was pared by 2 bases and J by 4 bases, with 20 bases between. The CDR3 is 17 residues long. CDR3 protein: CASSLSSRRTATYGYTF. CDR3 sequence (DNA): TGTGCCAGCAGTTTAAGTTCACGGAGGACAGCAACCTATGGCTACACCTTC.

This clone has only one observation. The CDR3 protein is CASSFQGSYEQYF. The CDR3 DNA reads as TGTGCCAGCAGCTTCCAGGGCTCCTACGAGCAGTACTTC. The chain joins TRBV11-2 to TRBJ2-7; D is possibly TRBD1 (5 bases). Germline values: CDR1 SGHAT, CDR2 FQNNGV. The CDR3 has 13 amino acids. Trimming removed 3 bases at V and 0 bases at J, with 6 bases between.